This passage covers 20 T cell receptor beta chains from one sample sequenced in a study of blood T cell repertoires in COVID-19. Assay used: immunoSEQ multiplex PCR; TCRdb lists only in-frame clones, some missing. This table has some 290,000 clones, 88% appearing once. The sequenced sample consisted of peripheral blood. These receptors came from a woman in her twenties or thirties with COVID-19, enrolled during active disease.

CDR3 loop: CASSFRREFRTYEQYF. The CDR3 DNA sequence: TGTGCCAGCAGCTTTAGACGGGAGTTCAGGACCTACGAGCAGTACTTC. The chain uses TRBV5-4 and TRBJ2-7; maybe TRBD2 (6 bases). The CDR3 contains 16 residues. Per the germline V gene, CDR1 is SGHNT and CDR2 is YYREEE (reference sequence). Between the trimmed V and J ends, which lost 2 bases and 2 bases, there was a span of 17 bases.

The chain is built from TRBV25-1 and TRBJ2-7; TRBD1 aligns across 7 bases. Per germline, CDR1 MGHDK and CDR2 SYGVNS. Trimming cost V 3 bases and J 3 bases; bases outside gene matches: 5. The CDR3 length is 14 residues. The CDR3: CASSEYGTVYEQYF. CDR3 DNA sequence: TGTGCCAGCAGTGAGTACGGGACAGTCTACGAGCAGTACTTC.

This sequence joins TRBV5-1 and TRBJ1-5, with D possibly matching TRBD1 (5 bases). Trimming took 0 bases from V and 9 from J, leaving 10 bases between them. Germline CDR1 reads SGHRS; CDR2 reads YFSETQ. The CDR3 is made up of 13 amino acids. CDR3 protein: CASSLDRFGPQHF. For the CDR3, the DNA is TGCGCCAGCAGCTTGGACAGGTTCGGGCCCCAGCATTTT.

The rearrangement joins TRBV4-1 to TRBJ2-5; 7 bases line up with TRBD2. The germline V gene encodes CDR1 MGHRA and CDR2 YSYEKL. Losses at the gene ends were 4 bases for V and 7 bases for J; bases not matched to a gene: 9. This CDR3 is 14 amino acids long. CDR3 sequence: CASSPLGLGGTQYF. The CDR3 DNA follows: TGCGCCAGCAGCCCGCTTGGACTAGGCGGGACCCAGTACTTC.

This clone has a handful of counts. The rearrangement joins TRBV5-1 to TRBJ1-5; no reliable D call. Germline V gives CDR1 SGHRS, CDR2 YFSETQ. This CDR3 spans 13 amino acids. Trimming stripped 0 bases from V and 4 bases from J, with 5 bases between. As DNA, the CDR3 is TGCGCCAGCAGCTTGGCCCCGAATCAGCCCCAGCATTTT. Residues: CASSLAPNQPQHF.

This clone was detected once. As DNA, the CDR3 is TGCGCCAGCAGCTTAGACACCCAAGAGACCCAGTACTTC. Translation gives CASSLDTQETQYF. The V and J genes are TRBV5-1 and TRBJ2-5, with no clear D. Trimming removed 2 bases at V and 1 base at J, with 6 bases between. In germline, CDR1 is SGHRS, CDR2 YFSETQ. The CDR3 extends over 13 amino acids. Variable domain in full (rest from reference TRBV5-1 and TRBJ2-5): KAGVTQTPRYLIKTRGQQVTLSCSPISGHRSVSWYQQTPGQGLQFLFEYFSETQRNKGNFPGRFSGRQFSNSRSEMNVSTLELGDSALYLCASSLDTQETQYFGPGTRLLVL.

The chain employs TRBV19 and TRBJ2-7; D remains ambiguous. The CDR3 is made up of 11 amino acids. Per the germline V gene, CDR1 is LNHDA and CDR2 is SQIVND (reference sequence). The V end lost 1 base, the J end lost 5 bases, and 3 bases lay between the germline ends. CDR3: CASSIGNEQYF. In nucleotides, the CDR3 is TGTGCCAGTAGTATAGGTAACGAGCAGTACTTC.

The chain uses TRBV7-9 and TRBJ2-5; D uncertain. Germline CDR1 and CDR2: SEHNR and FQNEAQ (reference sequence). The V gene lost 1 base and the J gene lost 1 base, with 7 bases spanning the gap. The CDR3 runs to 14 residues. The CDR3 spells CASSLGSFQETQYF. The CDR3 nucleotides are TGTGCCAGCAGCTTAGGTTCCTTCCAAGAGACCCAGTACTTC.

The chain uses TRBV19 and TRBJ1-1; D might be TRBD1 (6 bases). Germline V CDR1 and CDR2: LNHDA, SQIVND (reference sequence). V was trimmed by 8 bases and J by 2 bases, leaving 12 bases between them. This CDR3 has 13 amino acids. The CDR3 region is CASHQGLNTEAFF. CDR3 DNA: TGTGCCAGTCATCAGGGGTTAAACACTGAAGCTTTCTTT.

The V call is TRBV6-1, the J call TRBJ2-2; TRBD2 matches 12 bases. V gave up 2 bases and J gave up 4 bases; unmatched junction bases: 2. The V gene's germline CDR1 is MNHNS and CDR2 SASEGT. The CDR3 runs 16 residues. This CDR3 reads CASSERLAGATGELFF. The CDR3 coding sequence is TGTGCCAGCAGTGAACGACTAGCGGGAGCCACCGGGGAGCTGTTTTTT.

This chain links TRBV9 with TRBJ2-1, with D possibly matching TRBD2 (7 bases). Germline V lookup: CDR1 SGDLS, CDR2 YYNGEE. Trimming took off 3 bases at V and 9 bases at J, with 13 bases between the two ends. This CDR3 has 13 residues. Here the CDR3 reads CASSAGGQGEQFF. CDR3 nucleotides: TGTGCCAGCAGCGCCGGGGGGCAGGGTGAGCAGTTCTTC.

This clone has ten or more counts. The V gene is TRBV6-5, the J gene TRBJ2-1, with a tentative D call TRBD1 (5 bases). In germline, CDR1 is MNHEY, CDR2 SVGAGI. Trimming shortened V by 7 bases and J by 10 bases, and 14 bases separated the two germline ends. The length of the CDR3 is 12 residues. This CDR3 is CASKKGLREQFF. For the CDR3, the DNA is TGTGCCAGCAAAAAGGGGCTTCGGGAGCAGTTCTTC.

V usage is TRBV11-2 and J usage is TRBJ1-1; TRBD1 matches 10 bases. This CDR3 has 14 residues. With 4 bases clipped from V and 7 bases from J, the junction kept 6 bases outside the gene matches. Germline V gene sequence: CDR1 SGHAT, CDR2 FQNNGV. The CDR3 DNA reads TGTGCCAGCAGCTCGACCGGGACAGGGGTTGAAGCTTTCTTT. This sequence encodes CASSSTGTGVEAFF.

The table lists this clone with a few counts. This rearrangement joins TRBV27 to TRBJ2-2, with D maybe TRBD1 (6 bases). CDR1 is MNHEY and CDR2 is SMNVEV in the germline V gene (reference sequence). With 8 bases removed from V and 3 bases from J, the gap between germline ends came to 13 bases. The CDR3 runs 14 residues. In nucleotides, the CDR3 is TGTGCCAGCCGTCCGACAGGAGACACCGGGGAGCTGTTTTTT. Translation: CASRPTGDTGELFF.

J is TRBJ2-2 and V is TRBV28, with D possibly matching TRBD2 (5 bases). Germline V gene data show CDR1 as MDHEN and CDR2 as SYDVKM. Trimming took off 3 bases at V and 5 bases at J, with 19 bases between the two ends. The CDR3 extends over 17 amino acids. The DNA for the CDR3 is TGTGCCAGCAGTTTCCGGAAACTAGTCATGGGGACCGGGGAGCTGTTTTTT. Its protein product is CASSFRKLVMGTGELFF.

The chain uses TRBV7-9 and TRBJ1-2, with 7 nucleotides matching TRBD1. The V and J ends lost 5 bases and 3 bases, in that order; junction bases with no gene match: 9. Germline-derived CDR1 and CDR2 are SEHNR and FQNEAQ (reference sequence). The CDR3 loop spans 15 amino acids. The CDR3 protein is CASSATGAPYYGYTF. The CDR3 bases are TGTGCCAGCAGCGCCACAGGGGCTCCCTACTATGGCTACACCTTC. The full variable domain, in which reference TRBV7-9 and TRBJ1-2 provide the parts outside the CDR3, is DTGVSQNPRHKITKRGQNVTFRCDPISEHNRLYWYRQTLGQGPEFLTYFQNEAQLEKSRLLSDRFSAERPKGSFSTLEIQRTEQGDSAMYLCASSATGAPYYGYTFGSGTRLTVV.

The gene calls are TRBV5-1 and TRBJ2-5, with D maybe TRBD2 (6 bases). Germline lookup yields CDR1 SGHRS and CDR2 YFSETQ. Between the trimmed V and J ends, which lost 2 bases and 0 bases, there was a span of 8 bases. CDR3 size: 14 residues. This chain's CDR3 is CASSFRGYQETQYF. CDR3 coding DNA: TGCGCCAGCAGCTTCCGGGGGTACCAAGAGACCCAGTACTTC.

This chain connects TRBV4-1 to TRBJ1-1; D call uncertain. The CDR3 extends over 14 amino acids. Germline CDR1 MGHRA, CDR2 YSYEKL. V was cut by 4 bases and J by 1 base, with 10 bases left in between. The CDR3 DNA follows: TGCGCCAGCAGCCCCGCGGCGAGGAACACTGAAGCTTTCTTT. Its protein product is CASSPAARNTEAFF.

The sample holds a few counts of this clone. CDR3 DNA sequence: TGTGCCAGCAGTTTAGGGGGCGTTTCACCCCTCCACTTT. Amino acids: CASSLGGVSPLHF. The rearrangement uses TRBV12-3 or TRBV12-4 and TRBJ1-6; D may be TRBD1 (5 bases). V was cut by 1 base and J by 9 bases, with 7 bases left in between. This CDR3 is built from 13 residues.

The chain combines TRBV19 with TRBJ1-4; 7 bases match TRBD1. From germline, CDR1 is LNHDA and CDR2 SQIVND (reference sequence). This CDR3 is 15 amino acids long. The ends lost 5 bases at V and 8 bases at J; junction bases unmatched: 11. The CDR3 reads CASSARQGRREKLFF. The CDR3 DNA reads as TGTGCCAGTAGTGCCCGACAGGGAAGGAGAGAAAAACTGTTTTTT.